This T cell receptor beta chain was identified during a study of identical twins. General observations from the study: Twins' surplus sharing was weaker for beta out-of-frame sequences. Donors were not followed over many years; analysis was cross-sectional. Models predicted less out-of-frame TCR alpha sharing in monozygotic twins than was found.

This CDR3 contains 10 residues. The V end lost 4 bases, the J end lost 10 bases, and 8 bases lay between the germline ends. The V gene's germline CDR1 is DFQATT and CDR2 SNEGSKA (reference sequence). A few counts support this clonotype. As yet, its antigen is unknown. TCRdb analysed the 5' RACE reads with MiXCR anew, one entry per CDR3 protein. The data hold more than 1.5 million distinct CDR3 sequences, with around a third observed a single time. The chain joins TRBV20-1 to TRBJ2-1; no definite D call. Specimen: cord blood. This TCR derives from a newborn girl in good health. The CDR3 nucleotides are TGCAGTGCTATAGTTAGCGAGCAGTTCTTC. Amino acids: CSAIVSEQFF.